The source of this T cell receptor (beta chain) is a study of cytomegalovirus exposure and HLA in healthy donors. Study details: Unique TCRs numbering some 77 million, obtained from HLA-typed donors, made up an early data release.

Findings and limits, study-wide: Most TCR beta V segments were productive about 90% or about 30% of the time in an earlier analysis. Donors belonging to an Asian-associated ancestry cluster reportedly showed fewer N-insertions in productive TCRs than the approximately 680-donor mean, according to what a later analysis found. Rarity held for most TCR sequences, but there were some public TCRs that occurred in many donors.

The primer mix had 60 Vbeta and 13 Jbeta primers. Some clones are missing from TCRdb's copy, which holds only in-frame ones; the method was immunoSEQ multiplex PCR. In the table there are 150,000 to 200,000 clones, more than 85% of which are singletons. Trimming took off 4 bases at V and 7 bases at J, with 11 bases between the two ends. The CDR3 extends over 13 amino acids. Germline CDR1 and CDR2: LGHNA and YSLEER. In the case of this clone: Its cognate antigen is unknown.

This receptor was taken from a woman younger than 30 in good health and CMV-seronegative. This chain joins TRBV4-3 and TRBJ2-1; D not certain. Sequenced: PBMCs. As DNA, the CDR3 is TGCGCCAGCAGCCTACGCATGGCTAATGAGCAGTTCTTC. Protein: CASSLRMANEQFF.